What follows are 7 T cell receptor beta chains derived from one specimen sequenced in a study of CXCR3-negative and CXCR3-positive naive CD8 T cells (dated by TCRdb to the late 2010s). These receptors' targets are unknown. TCRdb shows the sequencer as NextSeq 550. The Human TCR Profiling Kit (MiLaboratory) was used to prepare UMI-labeled 5' RACE TRB cDNA libraries. Following reprocessing of the reads by TCRdb, the data hold one row per CDR3 protein sequence and no DNA is available. This sample's records show about 98,000 distinct CDR3 sequences. Under 0.95% of the sample rests with the top ten. Study-wide findings and limitations: TRB CDR3s from CXCR3-positive naive cells showed higher hydrophobicity (lower Kidera factor 4), lower energy, and higher strength and volume indices than CXCR3-negative naive cells.

The sequenced sample consisted of naive CXCR3+ CD8+ T cells from blood. The sample's cell subset or site, from its label and the paper: CD45RO-CCR7+CD27+CD95- naive CD8+ T cells expressing CXCR3 (TNR3+). The receptors originated from a human donor in good health. Some clones in this sample may be carry-over from other donors' samples.

The chain carries TRBV7-2 and TRBJ1-2; TCRdb's assignment of TRBD1 cannot be checked, as there is no DNA. The germline CDR1 and CDR2 sequences are SGHTA and FQGNSA. This CDR3 is built from 15 residues. CDR3 amino acids: CASSLTPGTGYGYTF.

This CDR3 reads CASSLGPGQSTDTQYF. This chain uses TRBV7-9 with TRBJ2-3; TCRdb designates TRBD1, a call that cannot be tested without DNA. Germline assignment: CDR1 SEHNR and CDR2 FQNEAQ (reference sequence). The length of the CDR3 is 16 residues.

J is TRBJ2-2 and V is TRBV5-4; TCRdb's D call, TRBD1, is unchecked because there is no DNA. Looked up from germline, CDR1 is SGHNT and CDR2 is YYREEE (reference sequence). This CDR3 is built from 16 residues. The CDR3 here is CASSPVGQGRSGELFF. Full variable domain (rest looked up from reference TRBV5-4 and TRBJ2-2): ETGVTQSPTHLIKTRGQQVTLRCSSQSGHNTVSWYQQALGQGPQFIFQYYREEENGRGNFPPRFSGLQFPNYSSELNVNALELDDSALYLCASSPVGQGRSGELFFGEGSRLTVL.

V gene TRBV7-2 combines with J gene TRBJ2-5; the D gene TCRdb calls, TRBD2, cannot be checked with no DNA. CDR1 SGHTA and CDR2 FQGNSA come from the germline V gene. The CDR3 runs to 15 residues. The CDR3 spells CASSRTSGRRETQYF. The whole variable domain, filled in from reference TRBV7-2 and TRBJ2-5, reads GAGVSQSPSNKVTEKGKDVELRCDPISGHTALYWYRQSLGQGLEFLIYFQGNSAPDKSGLPSDRFSAERTGGSVSTLTIQRTQQEDSAVYLCASSRTSGRRETQYFGPGTRLLVL.

The chain recombines TRBV7-9 with TRBJ1-1; absent DNA, TCRdb's TRBD1 call cannot be checked. This CDR3 has 13 amino acids. Germline lookup yields CDR1 SEHNR and CDR2 FQNEAQ (reference sequence). The CDR3 reads CASSPQGPTEAFF.

The chain recombines TRBV15 with TRBJ1-2; TCRdb's D gene call, TRBD1, goes unchecked for lack of DNA. CDR1 LNHNV and CDR2 YYDKDF come from the germline V gene (reference sequence). The CDR3 is made up of 14 amino acids. The CDR3 reads CATSRSMGRAGYTF.

The V call is TRBV29-1, the J call TRBJ2-2. Looked up from germline, CDR1 is SQVTM and CDR2 is ANQGSEA. This CDR3 has 13 amino acids. The CDR3: CSVSRVYTGELFF.